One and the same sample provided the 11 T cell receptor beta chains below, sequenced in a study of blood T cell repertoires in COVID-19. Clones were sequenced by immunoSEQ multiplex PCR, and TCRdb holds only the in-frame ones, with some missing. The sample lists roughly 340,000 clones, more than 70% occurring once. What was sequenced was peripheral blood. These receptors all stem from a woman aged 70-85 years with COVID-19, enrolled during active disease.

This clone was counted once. The CDR3 sequence: CASTRGEGWDEQFF. For the CDR3, the DNA is TGTGCCAGCACCAGGGGAGAAGGTTGGGATGAGCAGTTCTTC. V usage is TRBV6-5 and J usage is TRBJ2-1, with D perhaps TRBD1 (6 bases). CDR1 and CDR2 from the germline V gene are MNHEY and SVGAGI. This CDR3 has 14 residues. The V gene lost 7 bases and the J gene lost 8 bases, with 18 bases spanning the gap.

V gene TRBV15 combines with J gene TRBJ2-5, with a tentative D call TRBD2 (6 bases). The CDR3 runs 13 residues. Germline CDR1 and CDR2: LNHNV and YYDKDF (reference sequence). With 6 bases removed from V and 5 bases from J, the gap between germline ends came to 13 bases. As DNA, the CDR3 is TGTGCCACCAGGGTCGGCCGGGGGGAGACCCAGTACTTC. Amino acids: CATRVGRGETQYF.

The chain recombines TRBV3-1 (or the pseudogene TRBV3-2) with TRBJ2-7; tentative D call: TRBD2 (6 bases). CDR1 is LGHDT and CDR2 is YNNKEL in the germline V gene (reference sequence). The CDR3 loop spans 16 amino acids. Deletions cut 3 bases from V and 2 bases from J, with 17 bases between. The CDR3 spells CASSQGLTKGPYEQYF. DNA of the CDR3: TGTGCCAGCAGCCAGGGACTCACAAAGGGGCCCTACGAGCAGTACTTC.

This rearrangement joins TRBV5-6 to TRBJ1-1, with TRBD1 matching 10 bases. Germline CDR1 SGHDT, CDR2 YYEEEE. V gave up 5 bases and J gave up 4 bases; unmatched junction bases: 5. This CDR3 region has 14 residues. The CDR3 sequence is CASRSGQGITEAFF. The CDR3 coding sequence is TGTGCCAGCAGATCGGGACAGGGGATCACTGAAGCTTTCTTT.

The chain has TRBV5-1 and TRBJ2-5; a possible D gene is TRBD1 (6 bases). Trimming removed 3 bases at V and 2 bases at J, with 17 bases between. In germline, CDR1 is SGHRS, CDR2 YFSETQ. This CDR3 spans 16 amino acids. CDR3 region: CASSWPPAGDQETQYF. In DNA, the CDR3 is TGCGCCAGCAGCTGGCCCCCGGCAGGGGATCAAGAGACCCAGTACTTC.

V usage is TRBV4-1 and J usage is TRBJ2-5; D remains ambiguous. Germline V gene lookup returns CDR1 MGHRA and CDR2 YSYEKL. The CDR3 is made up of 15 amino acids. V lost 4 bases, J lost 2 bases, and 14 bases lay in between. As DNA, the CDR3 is TGCGCCAGCAGCCCCTTCCTGGGCCAACAAGAGACCCAGTACTTC. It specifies CASSPFLGQQETQYF.

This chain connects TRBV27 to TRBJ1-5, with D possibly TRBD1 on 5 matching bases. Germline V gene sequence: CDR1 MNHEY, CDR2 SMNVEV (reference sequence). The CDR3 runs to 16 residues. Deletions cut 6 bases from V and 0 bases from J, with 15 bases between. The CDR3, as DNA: TGTGCCAGCAGCCGGGGGGTTGGCTATAGCAATCAGCCCCAGCATTTT. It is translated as CASSRGVGYSNQPQHF.

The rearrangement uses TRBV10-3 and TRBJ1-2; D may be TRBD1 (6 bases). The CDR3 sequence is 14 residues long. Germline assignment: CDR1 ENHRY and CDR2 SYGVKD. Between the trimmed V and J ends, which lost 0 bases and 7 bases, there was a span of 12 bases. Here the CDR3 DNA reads TGTGCCATCAGTGAGTCGGGGCAGGGGATTGGCTACACCTTC. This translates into CAISESGQGIGYTF.

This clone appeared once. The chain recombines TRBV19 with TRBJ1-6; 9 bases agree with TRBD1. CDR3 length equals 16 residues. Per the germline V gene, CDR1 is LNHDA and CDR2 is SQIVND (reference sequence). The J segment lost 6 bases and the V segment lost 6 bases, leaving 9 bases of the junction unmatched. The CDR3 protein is CASSHTGGSGNSPLHF. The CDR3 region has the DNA TGTGCCAGTAGCCATACAGGGGGCTCTGGTAATTCACCCCTCCACTTT.

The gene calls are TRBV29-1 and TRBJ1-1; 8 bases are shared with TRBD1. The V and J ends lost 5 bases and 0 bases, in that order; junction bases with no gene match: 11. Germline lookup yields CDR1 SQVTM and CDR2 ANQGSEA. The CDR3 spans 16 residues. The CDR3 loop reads CSVSRTGTGMNTEAFF. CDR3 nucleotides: TGCAGCGTTTCCAGGACAGGGACCGGGATGAACACTGAAGCTTTCTTT.

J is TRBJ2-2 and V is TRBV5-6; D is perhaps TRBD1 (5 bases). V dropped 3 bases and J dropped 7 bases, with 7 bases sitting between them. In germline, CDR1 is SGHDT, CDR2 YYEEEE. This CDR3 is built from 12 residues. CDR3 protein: CASSSGFGELFF. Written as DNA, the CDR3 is TGTGCCAGCAGCTCAGGGTTCGGGGAGCTGTTTTTT.